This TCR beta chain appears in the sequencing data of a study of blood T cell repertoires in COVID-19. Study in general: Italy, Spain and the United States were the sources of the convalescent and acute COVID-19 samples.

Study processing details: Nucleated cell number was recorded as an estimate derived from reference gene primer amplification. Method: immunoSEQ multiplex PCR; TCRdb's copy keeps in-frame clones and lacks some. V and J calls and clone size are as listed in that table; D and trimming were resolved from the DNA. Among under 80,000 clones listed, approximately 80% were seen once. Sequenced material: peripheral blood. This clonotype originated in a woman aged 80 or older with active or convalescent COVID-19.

As DNA, the CDR3 is TGTGCCAGCAGCCAACTTACGGGGGGCGCCTACGAGCAGTACTTC. It is translated as CASSQLTGGAYEQYF. The gene calls are TRBV28 and TRBJ2-7, with TRBD2 as a possible D gene (7 bases). This CDR3 is 15 amino acids long. Germline lookup yields CDR1 MDHEN and CDR2 SYDVKM. Trimming removed 6 bases at V and 2 bases at J, with 17 bases between.